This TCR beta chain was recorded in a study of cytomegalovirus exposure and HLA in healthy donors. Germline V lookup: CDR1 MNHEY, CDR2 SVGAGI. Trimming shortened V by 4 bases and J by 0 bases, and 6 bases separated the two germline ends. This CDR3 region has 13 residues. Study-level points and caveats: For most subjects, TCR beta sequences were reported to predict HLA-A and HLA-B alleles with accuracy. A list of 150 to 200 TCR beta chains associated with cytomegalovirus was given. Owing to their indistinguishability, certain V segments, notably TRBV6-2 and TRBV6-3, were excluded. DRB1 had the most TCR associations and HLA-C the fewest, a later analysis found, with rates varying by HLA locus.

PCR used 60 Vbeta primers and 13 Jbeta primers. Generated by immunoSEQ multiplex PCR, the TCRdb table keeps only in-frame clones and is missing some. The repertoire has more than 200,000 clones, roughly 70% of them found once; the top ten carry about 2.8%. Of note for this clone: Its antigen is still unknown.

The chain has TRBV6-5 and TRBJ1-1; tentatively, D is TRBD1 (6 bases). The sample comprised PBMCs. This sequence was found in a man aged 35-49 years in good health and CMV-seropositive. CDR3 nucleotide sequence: TGTGCCAGCAGTTGGGACATGAACACTGAAGCTTTCTTT. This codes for CASSWDMNTEAFF.